This T cell receptor (beta chain) was obtained from a study of control samples from healthy donors and cancer patients. Sequencing was performed with immunoSEQ multiplex PCR; in TCRdb, only in-frame clones are kept and a portion is missing. The table records hundreds of thousands of clones, roughly 82% of them present only once. This clone appeared a few times. The germline CDR1 and CDR2 sequences are MNHNS and SASEGT. This CDR3 spans 16 amino acids. The junction had 8 bases not matched to a gene; V was cut back by 2 bases and J by 8 bases. The specimen was PBMCs. The TCR sequence derives from a woman in her sixties with lung cancer. The rearrangement joins TRBV6-1 to TRBJ1-4; 10 bases are shared with TRBD1. The CDR3 DNA reads TGTGCCAGCAGTGAAACAGAGGGACAGGGGCGAGAAAAACTGTTTTTT. Protein product: CASSETEGQGREKLFF.